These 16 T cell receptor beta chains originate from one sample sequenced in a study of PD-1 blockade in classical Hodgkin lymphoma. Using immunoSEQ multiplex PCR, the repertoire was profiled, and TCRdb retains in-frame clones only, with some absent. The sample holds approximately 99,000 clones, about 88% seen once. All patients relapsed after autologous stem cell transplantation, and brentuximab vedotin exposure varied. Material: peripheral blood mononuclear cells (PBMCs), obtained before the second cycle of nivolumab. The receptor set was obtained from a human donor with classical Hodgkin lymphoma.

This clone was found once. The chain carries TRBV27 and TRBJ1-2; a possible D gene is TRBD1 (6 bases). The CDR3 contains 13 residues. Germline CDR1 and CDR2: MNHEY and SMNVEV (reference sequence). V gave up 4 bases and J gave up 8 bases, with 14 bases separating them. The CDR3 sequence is CASSSGQGLGYTF. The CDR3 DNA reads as TGTGCCAGCAGTTCAGGGCAGGGGTTGGGCTACACCTTC.

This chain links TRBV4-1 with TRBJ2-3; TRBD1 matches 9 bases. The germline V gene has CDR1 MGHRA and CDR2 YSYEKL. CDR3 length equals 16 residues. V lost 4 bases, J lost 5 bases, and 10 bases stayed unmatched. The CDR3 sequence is CASSPSNRGRGDTQYF. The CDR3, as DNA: TGCGCCAGCAGCCCCTCAAACAGGGGGCGAGGAGATACGCAGTATTTT.

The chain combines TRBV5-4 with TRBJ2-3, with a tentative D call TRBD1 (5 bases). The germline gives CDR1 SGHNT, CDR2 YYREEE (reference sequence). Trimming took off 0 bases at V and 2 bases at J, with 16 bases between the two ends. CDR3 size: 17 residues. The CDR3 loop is CASSLVRVQADTDTQYF. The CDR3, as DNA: TGTGCCAGCAGCTTGGTCCGTGTACAGGCCGACACAGATACGCAGTATTTT.

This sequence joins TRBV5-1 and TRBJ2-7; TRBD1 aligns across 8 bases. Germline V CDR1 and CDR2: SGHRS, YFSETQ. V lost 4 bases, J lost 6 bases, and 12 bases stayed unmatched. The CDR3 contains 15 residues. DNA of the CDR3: TGCGCCAGCAGCAGACGGACAGGGAGTGAGGGCGAGCAGTACTTC. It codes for CASSRRTGSEGEQYF.

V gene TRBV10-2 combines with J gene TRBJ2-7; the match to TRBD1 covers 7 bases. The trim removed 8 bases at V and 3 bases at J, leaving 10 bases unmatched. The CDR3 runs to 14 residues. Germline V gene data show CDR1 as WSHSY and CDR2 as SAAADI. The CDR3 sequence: CASRVGDRLYEQYF. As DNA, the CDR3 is TGCGCCAGCCGAGTAGGGGACAGACTCTACGAGCAGTACTTC.

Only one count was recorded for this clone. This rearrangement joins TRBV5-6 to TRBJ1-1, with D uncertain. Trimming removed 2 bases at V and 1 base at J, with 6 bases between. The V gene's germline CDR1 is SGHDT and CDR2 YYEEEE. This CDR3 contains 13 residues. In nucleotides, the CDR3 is TGTGCCAGCAGCTTCTGGGGGAACACTGAAGCTTTCTTT. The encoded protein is CASSFWGNTEAFF.

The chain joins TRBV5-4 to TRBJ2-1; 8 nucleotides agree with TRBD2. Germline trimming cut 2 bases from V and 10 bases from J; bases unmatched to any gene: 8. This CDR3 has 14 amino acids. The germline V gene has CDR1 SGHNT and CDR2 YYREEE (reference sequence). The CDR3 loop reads CASSLPGLGNEQFF. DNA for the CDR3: TGTGCCAGCAGCTTACCGGGACTAGGAAACGAGCAGTTCTTC.

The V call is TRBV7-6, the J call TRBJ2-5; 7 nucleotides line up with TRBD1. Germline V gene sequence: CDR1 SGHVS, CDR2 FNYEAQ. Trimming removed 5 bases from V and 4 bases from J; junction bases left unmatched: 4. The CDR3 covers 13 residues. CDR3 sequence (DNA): TGTGCCAGCAGCCGAGACAGGGCAGAGACCCAGTACTTC. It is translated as CASSRDRAETQYF.

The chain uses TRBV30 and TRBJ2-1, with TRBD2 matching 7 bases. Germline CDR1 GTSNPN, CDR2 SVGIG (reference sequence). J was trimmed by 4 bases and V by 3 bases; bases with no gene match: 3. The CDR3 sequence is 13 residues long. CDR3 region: CAWRGGRYNEQFF. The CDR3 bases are TGTGCCTGGAGGGGCGGGAGATACAATGAGCAGTTCTTC.

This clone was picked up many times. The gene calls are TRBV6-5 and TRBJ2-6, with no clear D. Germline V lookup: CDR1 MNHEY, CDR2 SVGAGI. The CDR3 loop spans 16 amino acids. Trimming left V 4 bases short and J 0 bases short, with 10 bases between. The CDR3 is CASSFQWTSGANVLTF. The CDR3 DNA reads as TGTGCCAGCAGTTTCCAATGGACCTCTGGGGCCAACGTCCTGACTTTC.

The CDR3 nucleotides are TGTGCCAGCCGCCTTCGGGGGTTTCGGACCGGGGAGCTGTTTTTT. Translating it yields CASRLRGFRTGELFF. This chain joins TRBV7-2 and TRBJ2-2, with D possibly being TRBD2 (6 bases). This CDR3 spans 15 amino acids. The germline gives CDR1 SGHTA, CDR2 FQGNSA. V dropped 8 bases and J dropped 5 bases, with 18 bases sitting between them. Filled out from reference TRBV7-2 and TRBJ2-2, the complete variable domain reads GAGVSQSPSNKVTEKGKDVELRCDPISGHTALYWYRQSLGQGLEFLIYFQGNSAPDKSGLPSDRFSAERTGGSVSTLTIQRTQQEDSAVYLCASRLRGFRTGELFFGEGSRLTVL.

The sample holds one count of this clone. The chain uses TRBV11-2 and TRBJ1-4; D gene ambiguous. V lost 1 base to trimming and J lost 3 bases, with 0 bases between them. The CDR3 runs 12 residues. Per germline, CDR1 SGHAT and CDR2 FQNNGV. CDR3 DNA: TGTGCCAGCAGCTTAGCTAATGAAAAACTGTTTTTT. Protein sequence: CASSLANEKLFF.

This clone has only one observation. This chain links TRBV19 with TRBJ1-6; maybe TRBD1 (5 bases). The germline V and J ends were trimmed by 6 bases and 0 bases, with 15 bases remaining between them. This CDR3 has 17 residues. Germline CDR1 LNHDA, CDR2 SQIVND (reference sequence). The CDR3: CASSQGPLSSYNSPLHF. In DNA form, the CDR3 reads TGTGCCAGTAGCCAGGGACCGTTGAGCTCCTATAATTCACCCCTCCACTTT.

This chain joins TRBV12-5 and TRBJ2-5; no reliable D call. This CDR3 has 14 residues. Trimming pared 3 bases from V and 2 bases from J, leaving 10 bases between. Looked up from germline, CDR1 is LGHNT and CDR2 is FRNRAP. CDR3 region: CASGLRASQETQYF. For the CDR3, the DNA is TGTGCTAGTGGTTTACGGGCCTCTCAAGAGACCCAGTACTTC.

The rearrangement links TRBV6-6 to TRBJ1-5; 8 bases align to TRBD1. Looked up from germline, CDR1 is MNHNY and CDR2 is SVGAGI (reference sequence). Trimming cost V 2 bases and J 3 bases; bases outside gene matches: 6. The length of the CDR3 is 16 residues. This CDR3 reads CASSYTGQGFNQPQHF. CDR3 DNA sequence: TGTGCCAGCAGTTACACAGGACAGGGTTTCAATCAGCCCCAGCATTTT.

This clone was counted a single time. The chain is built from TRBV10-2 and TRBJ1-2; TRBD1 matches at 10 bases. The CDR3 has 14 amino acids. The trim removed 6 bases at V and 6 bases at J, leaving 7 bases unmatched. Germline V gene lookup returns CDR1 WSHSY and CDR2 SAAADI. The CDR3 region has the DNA TGCGCCAGCAGGACCGGGACAGGGGTAAATGGCTACACCTTC. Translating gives CASRTGTGVNGYTF.